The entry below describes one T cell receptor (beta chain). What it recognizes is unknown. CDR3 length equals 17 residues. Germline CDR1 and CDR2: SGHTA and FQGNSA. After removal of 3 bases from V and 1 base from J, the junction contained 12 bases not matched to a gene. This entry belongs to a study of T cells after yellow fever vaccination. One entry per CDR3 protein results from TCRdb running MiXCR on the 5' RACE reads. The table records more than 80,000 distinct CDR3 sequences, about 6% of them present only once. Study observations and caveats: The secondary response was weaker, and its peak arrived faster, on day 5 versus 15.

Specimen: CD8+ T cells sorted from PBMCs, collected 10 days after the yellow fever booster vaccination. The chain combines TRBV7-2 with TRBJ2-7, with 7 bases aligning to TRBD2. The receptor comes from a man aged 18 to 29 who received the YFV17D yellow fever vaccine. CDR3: CASSFPGGYPMSYEQYF. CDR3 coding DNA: TGTGCCAGCAGCTTCCCCGGGGGGTACCCAATGTCCTACGAGCAGTACTTC.